The entry below gives a single T cell receptor (beta chain) sequence along with its context. Its target antigen remains unknown. It has no much larger one-base neighbor in the sample; base qualities were not kept. CD8 naive samples were obtained by positive selection for CCR7 among CD45RO-negative cells, yielding a CD45RA+CCR7+ population from which TemRA cells were excluded. The donors were healthy, HIV-negative adults who had no recently reported acute infections or vaccinations. All donors were Caucasian adults living in Nashville, Tennessee, USA. Blood was obtained by leukapheresis, after which PBMCs were separated by Ficoll-Histopaque density gradient centrifugation and cryopreserved in liquid nitrogen vapor phase. Analytical flow cytometry was used to check the purity and quantity of every magnetically sorted T cell population. From each sorted fraction, genomic DNA was isolated and quantified by UV absorbance on a Nanodrop 2000c.

TCR CDR3 regions were amplified from genomic DNA by multiplex PCR using the deep immunoSEQ assay. For each cell subset, the extracted genomic DNA was distributed evenly across all wells of several immunoSEQ 96-well plates, and each plate served as one replicate. For sorted subsets, each replicate PCR was loaded with about 0.2 ug genomic DNA, equivalent to 25,000 to 35,000 T cell genomes. Purified libraries were quantified with a Qubit 3.0 fluorometer, sized on a Bioanalyzer 2100, and re-quantified with the KAPA Library Quantification kit. Every immunoSEQ 96-well plate was sequenced on a separate single-read 150-cycle Illumina NextSeq 550 flow cell. As for how the authors treated the data: The immunoSEQ output contained only junctional sequences without quality scores, so filtering could not match that applied to full-length reads. Sequences were annotated with PyIR, a Python wrapper for IgBLAST v1.9, using IMGT germline references to assign V/J genes and CDR3. Reads were filtered out if the reads had weak V/J assignments (E-value above 1e-6), no CDR3, stop codons, out-of-frame junctions, or ambiguous translated residues. V3J clonotypes were defined as sequences sharing the same inferred V gene, J gene, and CDR3 amino acid sequence. Percentage overlap between repertoires was calculated by dividing the number of shared unique clonotypes by the size of the smaller repertoire. Three approaches were used to assess repertoire richness: RTK rarefaction, the Chao1 estimator, and Recon v2.1 estimates of unobserved clonotypes. Generation probabilities were computed with OLGA for all TCRbeta clonotypes obtained by the gDNA method from four donors. As stored in TCRdb, this immuneACCESS dataset retains in-frame rearrangements with V and J assigned. A fraction of the clones does not appear; measured against another copy, unresolved V genes explain less than half of the discrepancy, and the remainder lacks a known reason. V and J calls plus clone size are reproduced from that table; the DNA served to infer D and trimming. The sample data list around 2.1 million clones, and just over 90% of these were observed just once. Of the sample, about 1.5% is held by the ten largest clones.

The data stem from a study of shared clonotypes between healthy human individuals (dated by TCRdb to between 2020 and 2021). As for the study more broadly: The cohort included a few men and a couple of women between 18 and 49 years of age. Leukapheresis yielded between about 0.85 and 9.5 billion PBMCs per donor. Per donor, three plates each were used for CD4 naive and CD4 memory, two for CD8 naive, and one for CD8 memory. Different laboratories and diverse techniques were used to prepare libraries and sequence TCR repertoires, to increase sequencing depth and limit assay-specific biases. The study deeply sequenced blood TCR repertoires of five healthy adults to estimate repertoire size and the extent of clonotype sharing between individuals.

The paper's findings and limits, for the study overall: When four donors were compared, the shared fraction of clonotypes was around 5% for naive CD4, around 4% for naive CD8, about 2.5% for memory CD4, and 0.3% to 0.5% for memory CD8. Larger estimated clonotype richness was generally found for naive subsets than for memory subsets. Clonotypes shared by all four sorted-subset donors showed higher generation probabilities than non-shared clonotypes. Based on pairwise subsampling, the degree of clonotype sharing among donors was expected to be affected by sequencing depth. Sampling was restricted to blood, and TCR repertoires in tissues likely differ from the TCR repertoires found in blood. Even with the large sequencing depth, rarefaction of the sorted-subset datasets indicated that sequencing was incomplete. Because the study included a small number of donors, the genetic and exposure-history diversity represented was limited.

This TCR came from a man between 18 and 29 years old in good health. Some clones in this sample may be carry-over from other donors' samples. Sample: naive CD8+ T cells from PBMCs. The cell subset or site tag for this specimen amounts to: CD45RA+CCR7+.

The CDR3 protein: CASSPLAGGPNEQFF. The nucleotide sequence reads TGCGCCAGCAGTCCACTAGCGGGAGGGCCAAATGAGCAGTTCTTC. This sequence uses TRBV10-1 and TRBJ2-1, with 13 bases in between that match TRBD2. CDR1 and CDR2 are drawn from the germline V gene (reference sequence): WNHNN, SYGVQD. Including cysteine and phenylalanine, the CDR3 has 15 amino acids. Just CDR3 DNA is preserved here, 45 bases in frame from base 1. Trimming takes 5 bases off V and 7 bases off J; junction bases not matched to a gene: 5.